The sequence of this T cell receptor (beta chain) was determined in a study of blood T cells in healthy people across ages. Through a sample-barcoded 5' primer and a J-beta primer mix, a second PCR was run for about 7 to 12 cycles. From the 5' RACE reads, TCRdb called clonotypes with MiXCR, one entry per CDR3 protein. The table lists about 640,000 distinct CDR3 sequences, approximately 30% of them singletons. Germline CDR1 MNHEY, CDR2 SVGEGT. There are 15 residues in the CDR3. V was clipped by 0 bases and J by 6 bases, with 12 bases between them. At least ten counts were recorded for this clonotype. As yet, its antigen is unknown. Whole-study results and caveats: Older individuals had lower TCR beta diversity per million T cells (the decline was roughly linear). No one knew whether donors had CMV, which possibly confounded expanded clonotype changes.

The chain uses TRBV6-2 or TRBV6-3 and TRBJ1-5; D unclear. The clonotype comes from a woman at least 80 years old in good health. The specimen sequenced was blood. The CDR3 spells CASSYSLEWGQPQHF. CDR3 coding DNA: TGTGCCAGCAGTTACTCGCTGGAATGGGGTCAGCCCCAGCATTTT.